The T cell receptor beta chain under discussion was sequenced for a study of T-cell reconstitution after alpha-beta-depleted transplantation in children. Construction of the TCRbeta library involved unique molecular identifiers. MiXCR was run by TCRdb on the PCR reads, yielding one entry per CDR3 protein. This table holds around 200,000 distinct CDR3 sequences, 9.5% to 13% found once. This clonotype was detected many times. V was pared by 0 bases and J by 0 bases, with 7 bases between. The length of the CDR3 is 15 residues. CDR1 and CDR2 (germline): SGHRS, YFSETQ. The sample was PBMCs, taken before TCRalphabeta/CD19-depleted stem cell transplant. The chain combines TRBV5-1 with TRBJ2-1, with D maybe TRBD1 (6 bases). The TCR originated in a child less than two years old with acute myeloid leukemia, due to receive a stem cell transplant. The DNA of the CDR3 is TGCGCCAGCAGCTTGGCAGGGGTCTCCTACAATGAGCAGTTCTTC. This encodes CASSLAGVSYNEQFF.